This T cell receptor beta chain was captured in a study of low-dose radiotherapy and immunotherapy resistance in tumors. About the study: It was 1 Gy per fraction every two weeks that Cohort 2 received, adding up to 13 Gy over 26 weeks. It was every two weeks, one day before radiation and immunotherapy, that intravenous cyclophosphamide 200 mg/m2 was given.

The donors' treatment consisted of nivolumab, ipilimumab, aspirin, low-dose cyclophosphamide and low-dose radiotherapy. Looked up from germline, CDR1 is LNHDA and CDR2 is SQIVND (reference sequence). V was shortened by 4 bases and J by 3 bases, with 16 bases between the two germline ends. The CDR3 covers 15 residues. cDNA synthesis used a TRAV/TRBV-specific primer set for both chains. With a V-primer adapter and a constant-region primer, TCRs were amplified for approximately 20 PCR cycles. In vitro transcription served to amplify the isolated mRNA. TCRdb passed the reads through MiXCR, listing each CDR3 protein once. The sample includes about 17,000 distinct CDR3 sequences, 70% of them seen just once.

The receptor's source is a human donor with advanced metastatic prostate, ovarian, gallbladder or colorectal cancer (not recorded which). This table probably holds off-target reads from a library built for another chain. The V gene is TRBV19, the J gene TRBJ2-7; D may be TRBD2 (5 bases). The CDR3 loop is CASSKPGLKFYEQYF. For the CDR3, the DNA is TGTGCCAGTAGTAAACCGGGATTAAAGTTCTACGAGCAGTACTTC. Based on the CDR3 plus reference TRBV19 and TRBJ2-7, the full variable domain is DGGITQSPKYLFRKEGQNVTLSCEQNLNHDAMYWYRQDPGQGLRLIYYSQIVNDFQKGDIAEGYSVSREKKESFPLTVTSAQKNPTAFYLCASSKPGLKFYEQYFGPGTRLTVT.